This TCR beta chain originates from a study of Graves' ophthalmopathy and Graves' hyperthyroidism. Overall study findings and caveats: The 13-signature model separated ophthalmopathy from stable hyperthyroidism at almost 90% sensitivity and nearly 82% specificity. Most clonotypes expanded in thyroid above 0.001 frequency were present in blood too. Ophthalmopathy progression was predicted by the model at 70.59% sensitivity and about 79% specificity.

An approximately 9.8 ml volume of fresh peripheral blood provided the PBMCs. As regards this clonotype: Its antigen remains unidentified. A read error is possible here, since a much larger clone lies one base away.

RNA transcripts were the template, and TCR beta CDR3 regions were amplified from them. The first round was an RT-PCR with HTBI primers, and the second round was a multiplex PCR. MiXCR, applied by TCRdb to the multiplex PCR reads, yields one record per CDR3 protein. The table includes roughly 700,000 distinct CDR3 sequences, 40% detected once. The clonotype originates from an adult man with Graves' ophthalmopathy. The sequenced sample was peripheral blood.

CDR3 DNA: TGTGCCAGCAGACTGGGACGGTTTAATGAAAAACTGTTTTTT. Translation: CASRLGRFNEKLFF. The chain uses TRBV7-9 and TRBJ1-4, with D possibly TRBD1 on 5 matching bases. Deletions cut 6 bases from V and 4 bases from J, with 12 bases between. CDR3 length equals 14 residues. In germline, CDR1 is SEHNR, CDR2 FQNEAQ (reference sequence).